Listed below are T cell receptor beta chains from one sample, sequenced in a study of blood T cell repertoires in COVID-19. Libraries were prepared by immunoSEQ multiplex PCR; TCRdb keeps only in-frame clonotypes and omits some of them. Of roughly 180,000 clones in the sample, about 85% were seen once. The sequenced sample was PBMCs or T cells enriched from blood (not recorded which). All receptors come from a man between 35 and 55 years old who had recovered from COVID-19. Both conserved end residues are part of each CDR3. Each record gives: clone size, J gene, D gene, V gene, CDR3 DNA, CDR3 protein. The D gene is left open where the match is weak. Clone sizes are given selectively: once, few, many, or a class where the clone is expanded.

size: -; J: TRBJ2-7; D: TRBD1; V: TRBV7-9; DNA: TGTGCCAGCAGCTTCCGCCGGGACAGGGACGAGCAGTACTTC; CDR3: CASSFRRDRDEQYF
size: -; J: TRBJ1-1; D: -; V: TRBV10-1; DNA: TGCGCCAGCACTGTGCAGGGGCGAAGGGAGGGCACTGAAGCTTTCTTT; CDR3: CASTVQGRREGTEAFF
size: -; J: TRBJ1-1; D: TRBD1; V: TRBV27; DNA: TGTGCCAGCAGTTTCGCCGGGACAGGGGGAGTATTGACTGAAGCTTTCTTT; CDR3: CASSFAGTGGVLTEAFF
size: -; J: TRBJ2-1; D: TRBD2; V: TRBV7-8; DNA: TGTGCCAGCAGCTCCTTAGCGGGGAGCATGGATGAGCAGTTCTTC; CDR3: CASSSLAGSMDEQFF
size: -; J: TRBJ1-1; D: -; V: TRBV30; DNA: TGTGCCGGGACCCGGGATCTCATGAACACTGAAGCTTTCTTT; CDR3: CAGTRDLMNTEAFF
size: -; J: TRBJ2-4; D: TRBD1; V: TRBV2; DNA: TGTGCCAGCAATACGGGACAGGGGTTAGCCAAAAACATTCAGTACTTC; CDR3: CASNTGQGLAKNIQYF
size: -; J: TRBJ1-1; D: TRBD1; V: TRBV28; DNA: TGTGCCAGCAGTTTAGGTGACAGGGGGTACACTGAAGCTTTCTTT; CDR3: CASSLGDRGYTEAFF
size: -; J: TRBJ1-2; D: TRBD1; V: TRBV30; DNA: TGTGCCTGGCTCGGGACAGTCCCTTACTGGGGCTACACCTTC; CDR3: CAWLGTVPYWGYTF
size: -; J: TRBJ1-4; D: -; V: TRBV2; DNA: TGTGCCAGCAGTGTATCCGGGGTGAATGAAAAACTGTTTTTT; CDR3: CASSVSGVNEKLFF
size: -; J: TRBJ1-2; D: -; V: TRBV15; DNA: TGTGCCACCAGCCCGCGGGGAGCTAACTATGGCTACACCTTC; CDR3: CATSPRGANYGYTF
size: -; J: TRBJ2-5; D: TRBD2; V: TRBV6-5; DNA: TGTGCCAGCAGTTCCACATTTACGGGAGGGCAGACCCAGTACTTC; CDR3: CASSSTFTGGQTQYF
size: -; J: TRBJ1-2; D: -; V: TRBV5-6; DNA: TGTGCCAGCAGCTCCCCAGGTGTCTATGGCTACACCTTC; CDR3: CASSSPGVYGYTF
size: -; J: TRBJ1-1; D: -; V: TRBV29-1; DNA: TGCAGCGTTCCGGGTTTTGATGCCACTGAAGCTTTCTTT; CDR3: CSVPGFDATEAFF
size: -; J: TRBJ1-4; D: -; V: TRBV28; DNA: TGTGCCAGCAGTTTAGGGGGGTTGACTAATGAAAAACTGTTTTTT; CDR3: CASSLGGLTNEKLFF
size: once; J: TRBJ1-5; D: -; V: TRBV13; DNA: TGTGCCAGCAGCCGTGGGGGAGGCCAGCCCCAGCATTTT; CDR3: CASSRGGGQPQHF
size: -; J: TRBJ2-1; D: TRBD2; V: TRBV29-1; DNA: TGCAGCGTGACTAGCGCCTACAATGAGCAGTTCTTC; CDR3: CSVTSAYNEQFF
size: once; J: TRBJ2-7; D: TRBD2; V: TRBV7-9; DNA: TGTGCCAGCAGCTTCAAGGCTAGCGGGTCGACCTACGAGCAGTACTTC; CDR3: CASSFKASGSTYEQYF
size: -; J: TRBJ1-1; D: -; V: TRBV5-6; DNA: TGTGCCAGCAGCTCAGCGGGGGGGGCGAACACTGAAGCTTTCTTT; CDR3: CASSSAGGANTEAFF
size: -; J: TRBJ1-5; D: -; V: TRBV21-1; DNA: TGTGCCAGCAGCTCGGGACAGGGACTAGCGTGTCAGCCCCAGCATTTT; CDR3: CASSSGQGLACQPQHF
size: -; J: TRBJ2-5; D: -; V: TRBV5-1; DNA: TGCGCCAGCAGCTTAAGCGGGCAAGAGACCCAGTACTTC; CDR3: CASSLSGQETQYF
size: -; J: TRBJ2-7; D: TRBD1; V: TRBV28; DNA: TGTGCCAGCGGCGCGCGAGACAGGGCGAGCTCCTACGAGCAGTACTTC; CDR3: CASGARDRASSYEQYF
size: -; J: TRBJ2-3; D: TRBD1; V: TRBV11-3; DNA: TGTGCCAGCAGCGGTCGGACAGGGGGCGCCAAGTATTTT; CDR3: CASSGRTGGAKYF
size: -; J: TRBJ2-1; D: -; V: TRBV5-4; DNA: TGTGCCAGCAGCTTGGAACTAAACTATGAGCAGTTCTTC; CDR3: CASSLELNYEQFF
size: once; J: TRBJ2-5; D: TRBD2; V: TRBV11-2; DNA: TGTGCCAGCAGCTTAGGCGGGGGGGCCTTGGAGACCCAGTACTTC; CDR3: CASSLGGGALETQYF
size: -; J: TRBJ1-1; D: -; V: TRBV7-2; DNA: TGTGCCAGCAGCTTAGTAGGGGGTAGGAGCACTGAAGCTTTCTTT; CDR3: CASSLVGGRSTEAFF
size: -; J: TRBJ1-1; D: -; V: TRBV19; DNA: TGTGCCAGTAGTAAGGGGGAGATGAACACTGAAGCTTTCTTT; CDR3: CASSKGEMNTEAFF
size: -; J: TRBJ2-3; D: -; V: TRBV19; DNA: TGTGCCAGTAGTACGCAAAGAGGCACAGATACGCAGTATTTT; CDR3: CASSTQRGTDTQYF
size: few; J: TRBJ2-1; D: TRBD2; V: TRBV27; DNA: TGTGCCAGCAGTCTCGTCGGGAGGGCGGTGAATGAGCAGTTCTTC; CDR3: CASSLVGRAVNEQFF
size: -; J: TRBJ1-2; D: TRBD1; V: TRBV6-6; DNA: TGTGCCAGCAACCAGGGGGATGGCTACACCTTC; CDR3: CASNQGDGYTF
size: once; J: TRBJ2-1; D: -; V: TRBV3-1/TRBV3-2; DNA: TGTGCCAGCAGCCAAGGGGGCGGTTACAATGAGCAGTTCTTC; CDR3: CASSQGGGYNEQFF
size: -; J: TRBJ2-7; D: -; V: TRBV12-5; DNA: TGTGCTAGTGGTTTGGTACTCCCTGTGAGGGGAGGTCGGTACGAGCAGTACTTC; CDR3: CASGLVLPVRGGRYEQYF
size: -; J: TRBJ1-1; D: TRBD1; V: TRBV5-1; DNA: TGCGCCAGCAGTCTACCGGGACAGGTGAACACTGAAGCTTTCTTT; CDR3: CASSLPGQVNTEAFF
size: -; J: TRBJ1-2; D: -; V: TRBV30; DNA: TGTGCCTGGAGAATCGGGGTCTATGGCTACACCTTC; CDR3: CAWRIGVYGYTF
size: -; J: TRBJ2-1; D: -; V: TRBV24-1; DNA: TGTGCCACCAGTGTGGAATCGGGGAATGAGCAGTTCTTC; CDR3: CATSVESGNEQFF
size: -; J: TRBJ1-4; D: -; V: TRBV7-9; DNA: TGTGCCAGCAGTCTAAACTCGAATGAAAAACTGTTTTTT; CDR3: CASSLNSNEKLFF
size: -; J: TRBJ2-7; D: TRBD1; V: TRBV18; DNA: TGTGCCAGCTCACCACTGGCAGGGGGCGAGGACGAGCAGTACTTC; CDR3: CASSPLAGGEDEQYF
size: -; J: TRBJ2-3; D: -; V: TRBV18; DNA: TGTGCCAGCTCAATTACGATTAGCTTCGGAGCAGATACGCAGTATTTT; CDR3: CASSITISFGADTQYF
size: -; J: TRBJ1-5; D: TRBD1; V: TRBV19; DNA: TGTGCCAGCTTCACAGGGGAAGGGATCAGCCCCCAGCATTTT; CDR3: CASFTGEGISPQHF
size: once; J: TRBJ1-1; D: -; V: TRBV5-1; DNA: TGCGCCAGCAGCTCACAGAACACTGAAGCTTTCTTT; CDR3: CASSSQNTEAFF
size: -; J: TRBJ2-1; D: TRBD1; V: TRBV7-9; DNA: TGTGCCAGCAGCCAGACAGGACAGGCGTACAATGAGCAGTTCTTC; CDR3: CASSQTGQAYNEQFF
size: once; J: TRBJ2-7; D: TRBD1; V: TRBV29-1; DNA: TGCAGCGCCGATCGGGGACAGGGCGACGAGCAGTACTTC; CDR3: CSADRGQGDEQYF
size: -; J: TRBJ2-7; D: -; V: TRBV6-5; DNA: TGTGCCAGCGCGTGGGGCCGTTCCTACGAGCAGTACTTC; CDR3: CASAWGRSYEQYF
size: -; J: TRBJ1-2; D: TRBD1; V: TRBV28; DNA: TGTGCCAGCAGTTACCCCGGGACAGTAATTCGTACCCAGGGGTATGGCTACACCTTC; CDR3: CASSYPGTVIRTQGYGYTF
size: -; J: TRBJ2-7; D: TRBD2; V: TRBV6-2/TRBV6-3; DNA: TGTGCCAGCAGTTACTACCCGGGACTAGTGGCCCACGAGCAGTACTTC; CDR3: CASSYYPGLVAHEQYF
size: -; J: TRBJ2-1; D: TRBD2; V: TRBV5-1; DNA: TGCGCCAGCTGCTATGGCCCTAGCGGCGAGCAGTTCTTC; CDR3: CASCYGPSGEQFF
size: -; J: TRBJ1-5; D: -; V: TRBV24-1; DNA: TGTGCCACCTCGGCAGGTTCGAGCAATCAGCCCCAGCATTTT; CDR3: CATSAGSSNQPQHF
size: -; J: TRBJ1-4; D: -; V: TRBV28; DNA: TGTGCCAGCAGTGGTAGGGGCTGGGAAAAACTGTTTTTT; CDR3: CASSGRGWEKLFF
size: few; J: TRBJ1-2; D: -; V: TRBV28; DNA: TGTGCCAGCAGTTCCCTGGGCCATGGCTACACCTTC; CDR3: CASSSLGHGYTF
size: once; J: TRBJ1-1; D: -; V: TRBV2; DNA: TGTGCCAGCAGTGAACTGCTATCTACTGAAGCTTTCTTT; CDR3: CASSELLSTEAFF
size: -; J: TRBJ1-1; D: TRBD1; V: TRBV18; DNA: TGTGCCAGCTCCTTGGGACAGTTAAACACTGAAGCTTTCTTT; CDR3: CASSLGQLNTEAFF
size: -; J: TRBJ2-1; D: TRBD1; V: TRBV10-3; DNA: TGTGCCATCAGTGGGGGACAGGGGGCGTACAATGAGCAGTTCTTC; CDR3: CAISGGQGAYNEQFF
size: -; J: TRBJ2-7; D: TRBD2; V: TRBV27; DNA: TGTGCCAGCGGTAGCGGGAGCGGCTACGAGCAGTACTTC; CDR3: CASGSGSGYEQYF
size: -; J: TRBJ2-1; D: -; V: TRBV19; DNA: TGTGCCAGTAGTCGTGCTAGGAGATCTTACAATGAGCAGTTCTTC; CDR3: CASSRARRSYNEQFF
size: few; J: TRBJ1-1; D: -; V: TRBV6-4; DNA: TGTGCCAGCAGTGACTCCCCAGGGAACACTGAAGCTTTCTTT; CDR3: CASSDSPGNTEAFF
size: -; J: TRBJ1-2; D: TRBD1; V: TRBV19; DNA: TGTGCCAGTAGTAAGCCGGGACAGGCCTATGGCTACACCTTC; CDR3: CASSKPGQAYGYTF
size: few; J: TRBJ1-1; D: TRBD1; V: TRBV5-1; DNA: TGCGCCAGCAGCCTCAGAAGTGACAGGGAAGTTGAAGCTTTCTTT; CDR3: CASSLRSDREVEAFF
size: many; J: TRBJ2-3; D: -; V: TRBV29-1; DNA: TGCAGCGTTGTGCCCCAGATGACTATCGACCCAGATACGCAGTATTTT; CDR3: CSVVPQMTIDPDTQYF
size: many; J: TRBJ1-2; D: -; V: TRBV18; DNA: TGTGCCAGCTCAAATAATGACTATGGCTACACCTTC; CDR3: CASSNNDYGYTF